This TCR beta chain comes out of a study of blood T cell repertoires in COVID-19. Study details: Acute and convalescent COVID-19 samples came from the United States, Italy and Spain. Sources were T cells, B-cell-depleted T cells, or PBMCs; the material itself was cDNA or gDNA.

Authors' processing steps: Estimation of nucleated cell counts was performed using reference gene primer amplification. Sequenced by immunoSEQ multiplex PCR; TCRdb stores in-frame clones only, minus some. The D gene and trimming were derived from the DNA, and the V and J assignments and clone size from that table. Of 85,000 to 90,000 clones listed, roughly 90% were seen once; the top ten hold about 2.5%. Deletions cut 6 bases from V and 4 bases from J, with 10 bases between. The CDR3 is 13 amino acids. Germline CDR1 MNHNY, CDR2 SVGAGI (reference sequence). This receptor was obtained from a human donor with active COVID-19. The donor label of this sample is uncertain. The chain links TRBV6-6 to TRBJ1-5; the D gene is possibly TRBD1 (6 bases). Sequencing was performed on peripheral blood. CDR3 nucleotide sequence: TGTGCCAGCAGAGGACAGCTTAATCAGCCCCAGCATTTT. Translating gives CASRGQLNQPQHF.